This passage covers 24 T cell receptor beta chains from one sample sequenced in a study of blood T cells in healthy people across ages. A J-beta primer mix and a sample-barcoded 5' primer were used in a second PCR of roughly 6 to 12 cycles. TCRdb ran MiXCR on the 5' RACE reads and lists one entry per CDR3 protein. The data show about 1.4 million distinct CDR3 sequences, with roughly 60% seen just once and 6.5% to 8.5% held by the top ten. Specimen: blood. These receptors came from a man between 18 and 29 years old in good health.

The genes are TRBV29-1 and TRBJ2-2; the D gene is possibly TRBD2 (5 bases). The CDR3 is 12 residues long. CDR1 is SQVTM and CDR2 is ANQGSEA in the germline V gene. Trimming removed 4 bases at V and 7 bases at J, with 10 bases between. CDR3 in DNA: TGCAGCGTTGTGGAGGATAACGGGGAGCTGTTTTTT. Translating gives CSVVEDNGELFF.

This chain links TRBV4-3 with TRBJ1-2; D is possibly TRBD1 (6 bases). The CDR3 covers 16 residues. Trimming left V 0 bases short and J 6 bases short, with 17 bases between. Germline V CDR1 and CDR2: LGHNA, YSLEER. The CDR3 protein is CASSQDLGGRIDGYTF. In DNA, the CDR3 is TGCGCCAGCAGCCAAGACCTAGGGGGTAGGATTGATGGCTACACCTTC.

The chain joins TRBV9 to TRBJ2-5; 10 bases line up with TRBD2. In germline, CDR1 is SGDLS, CDR2 YYNGEE. V was clipped by 0 bases and J by 1 base; unmatched bases: 12. The CDR3 spans 19 residues. The CDR3 sequence: CASSVGLWTSGLLQETQYF. The DNA for the CDR3 is TGTGCCAGCAGCGTAGGGTTGTGGACTAGCGGTCTACTCCAAGAGACCCAGTACTTC.

The genes are TRBV20-1 and TRBJ2-1, with TRBD2 matching 13 bases. Germline V lookup: CDR1 DFQATT, CDR2 SNEGSKA (reference sequence). CDR3 length: 16 amino acids. The junction had 7 bases not matched to a gene; V was cut back by 1 base and J by 7 bases. CDR3 in DNA: TGCAGTGCTAGAGGTGTGACTAGCGGGGGGCTTAATGAGCAGTTCTTC. It yields the protein CSARGVTSGGLNEQFF.

In its sample, this clonotype was seen a few times. This chain connects TRBV4-3 to TRBJ1-2; D is unclear. The CDR3 sequence is 14 residues long. Trimming took 0 bases from V and 3 from J, leaving 8 bases between them. Germline V gene lookup returns CDR1 LGHNA and CDR2 YSLEER. The CDR3 DNA reads TGCGCCAGCAGCCAAGAAAGGGCTCACTATGGCTACACCTTC. This codes for CASSQERAHYGYTF.

The rearrangement joins TRBV4-3 to TRBJ1-2; D possibly corresponds to TRBD1 (6 bases). CDR3 size: 15 residues. Germline V gives CDR1 LGHNA, CDR2 YSLEER. V gave up 1 base and J gave up 4 bases, with 13 bases separating them. CDR3 bases: TGCGCCAGCAGCCAAGGAGTGGGGGCTTCCTATGGCTACACCTTC. Protein product: CASSQGVGASYGYTF.

The chain is built from TRBV20-1 and TRBJ2-7; D call uncertain. CDR1 DFQATT and CDR2 SNEGSKA come from the germline V gene (reference sequence). This CDR3 comprises 13 residues. V gave up 6 bases and J gave up 4 bases, with 16 bases separating them. CDR3 loop: CSASRTPQYEQYF. CDR3 bases: TGCAGTGCCAGCCGTACGCCCCAATACGAGCAGTACTTC.

This clonotype was counted once. The chain is built from TRBV7-2 and TRBJ2-1; 13 bases agree with TRBD2. Germline CDR1 reads SGHTA; CDR2 reads FQGNSA. V shed 3 bases, J shed 5 bases, and the junction held 7 bases outside the gene matches. CDR3 length: 17 amino acids. Here the CDR3 reads CASSLAGTSGVDNEQFF. The CDR3 DNA reads as TGTGCCAGCAGCTTGGCCGGGACTAGCGGGGTAGACAATGAGCAGTTCTTC.

The gene calls are TRBV2 and TRBJ1-1; D perhaps matches TRBD1 (5 bases). V shed 10 bases and J shed 3 bases, with 15 bases lying between them. This CDR3 comprises 13 residues. Germline V CDR1 and CDR2: SNHLY, FYNNEI. The CDR3 nucleotides read TGTGCCACTGGTGGGGGTCCCTACACTGAAGCTTTCTTT. Amino acid sequence: CATGGGPYTEAFF.

V usage is TRBV5-1 and J usage is TRBJ2-3, with 8 bases aligning to TRBD1. The CDR3 spans 16 residues. V was clipped by 2 bases and J by 2 bases; unmatched bases: 7. The germline V gene encodes CDR1 SGHRS and CDR2 YFSETQ. The CDR3 DNA is TGCGCCAGCAGCTTACAACAGGGGGTAGTCACAGATACGCAGTATTTT. It yields the protein CASSLQQGVVTDTQYF.

To note about this clonotype: A junction end diverges from the germline sequence, so it may reflect a read error. V is TRBV6-5 and J is TRBJ2-5; 9 bases fit TRBD1. Germline assignment: CDR1 MNHEY and CDR2 SVGAGI. CDR3 length: 15 amino acids. CDR3 protein: CASSHRDREGEIQYF. The CDR3, as DNA: TGTGCCAGCAGTCATCGGGACAGGGAAGGGGAGATCCAGTACTTC.

Only a few counts were recorded for this clonotype. DNA for the CDR3: TGCAGCGTTGAAGCTGGGGGAAGGAACACTGAAGCTTTCTTT. Protein product: CSVEAGGRNTEAFF. The chain links TRBV29-1 to TRBJ1-1; maybe TRBD1 (5 bases). The CDR3 runs to 14 residues. CDR1 SQVTM and CDR2 ANQGSEA come from the germline V gene. Trimming removed 1 base from V and 1 base from J, with 10 bases in between.

This clonotype has just a few counts. The rearrangement joins TRBV20-1 to TRBJ1-6; D unresolved. V lost 3 bases and J 7 bases, leaving 7 bases between the germline ends. Germline V CDR1 and CDR2: DFQATT, SNEGSKA (reference sequence). The CDR3 runs to 12 residues. The CDR3 protein is CSARTRNSPLHF. CDR3 DNA sequence: TGCAGTGCTAGGACACGGAATTCACCCCTCCACTTT.

This clonotype was found a few times. The V call is TRBV20-1, the J call TRBJ2-5, with D perhaps matching TRBD1 or TRBD2 (6 bases each). The CDR3 extends over 13 amino acids. Germline V gives CDR1 DFQATT, CDR2 SNEGSKA (reference sequence). Trimming took 3 bases from V and 5 from J, leaving 13 bases between them. The CDR3 DNA follows: TGCAGTGCTAGGGGCCGGGGGCGGGAGACCCAGTACTTC. It is translated as CSARGRGRETQYF.

V gene TRBV7-9 combines with J gene TRBJ2-7, with 8 nucleotides matching TRBD1. V was clipped by 4 bases and J by 6 bases; unmatched bases: 20. CDR3 length: 18 residues. CDR1 and CDR2 from the germline V gene are SEHNR and FQNEAQ (reference sequence). CDR3 in amino acids: CASSSTDRDKIQFGEQYF. DNA for the CDR3: TGTGCCAGCAGCTCGACGGACAGGGACAAAATCCAATTTGGCGAGCAGTACTTC.

V usage is TRBV3-1 and J usage is TRBJ1-1; D unresolved. The CDR3 contains 12 residues. V was cut by 8 bases and J by 5 bases, with 12 bases left in between. Germline V CDR1 and CDR2: LGHDT, YNNKEL (reference sequence). CDR3 nucleotides: TGTGCCAGCGGCTATTTGGGAACTGAAGCTTTCTTT. Its protein is CASGYLGTEAFF. The full variable domain, with the rest looked up from reference TRBV3-1 and TRBJ1-1, is DTAVSQTPKYLVTQMGNDKSIKCEQNLGHDTMYWYKQDSKKFLKIMFSYNNKELIINETVPNRFSPKSPDKAHLNLHINSLELGDSAVYFCASGYLGTEAFFGQGTRLTVV.

The CDR3 sequence is CASRTGDATASGANVLTF. CDR3 DNA: TGCGCCAGCCGGACAGGGGATGCAACCGCCTCTGGGGCCAACGTCCTGACTTTC. This rearrangement joins TRBV5-1 to TRBJ2-6; 9 nucleotides agree with TRBD1. The CDR3 totals 18 residues. Trimming cost V 7 bases and J 0 bases; bases outside gene matches: 11. Germline V gene sequence: CDR1 SGHRS, CDR2 YFSETQ.

V and J are TRBV4-2 and TRBJ2-7; 8 nucleotides line up with TRBD2. The CDR3 sequence is 15 residues long. Germline trimming cut 0 bases from V and 2 bases from J; bases unmatched to any gene: 3. CDR1 LGHNA and CDR2 YNFKEQ come from the germline V gene. The CDR3 DNA reads TGTGCCAGCAGCCAAGAAAGCGGGGGAACCTACGAGCAGTACTTC. Translating it yields CASSQESGGTYEQYF.

V gene TRBV11-1 combines with J gene TRBJ2-7; D perhaps matches TRBD1 (6 bases). V lost 5 bases and J lost 7, with 15 bases in between. Germline V CDR1 and CDR2: SGHAT, FQDESV (reference sequence). This CDR3 region has 13 residues. DNA of the CDR3: TGTGCCAGCAGCGTGGGCAGGGACAATGAGCAGTACTTC. It specifies CASSVGRDNEQYF.

This chain joins TRBV13 and TRBJ2-1; 9 bases map to TRBD2. This CDR3 has 17 amino acids. Looked up from germline, CDR1 is PRHDT and CDR2 is FYEKMQ (reference sequence). V dropped 5 bases and J dropped 1; count of bases not matched to a gene: 9. The CDR3, as DNA: TGTGCCAGCAGCCCTCGGGTAGCGGGGGTGTCCTACAATGAGCAGTTCTTC. It encodes CASSPRVAGVSYNEQFF.

This clonotype was counted between two and nine times. The chain has TRBV4-1 and TRBJ2-1; 9 nucleotides align to TRBD2. The CDR3 runs to 16 residues. The germline gives CDR1 MGHRA, CDR2 YSYEKL. With V trimmed by 1 base and J by 8 bases, 9 bases remained unmatched. The CDR3 nucleotides are TGCGCCAGCAGCCAAGCGAGGCGGGGGGGCTTTGATGAGCAGTTCTTC. The encoded protein is CASSQARRGGFDEQFF.

With regard to this clonotype: This may stem from a read error, because a much larger clone lies one nucleotide away. This chain connects TRBV28 to TRBJ1-4; D ambiguous. This CDR3 is built from 14 residues. Germline-derived CDR1 and CDR2 are MDHEN and SYDVKM. The CDR3 bases are TGTGCCGGCAGTTTCGCCGACGTAGGGGAAAAACTGTTTTTT. Its translation: CAGSFADVGEKLFF.

As to this clonotype: This may stem from a read error, because a much larger clone lies one nucleotide away. The chain links TRBV6-2 or TRBV6-3 to TRBJ2-1; D is unclear. The DNA end lines up better with TRBJ2-7; the J call may be wrong. The CDR3 sequence is 12 residues long. In germline, CDR1 is MNHEY, CDR2 SVGEGT. The CDR3 region is CASSYSKNEQYF. The DNA of the CDR3 is TGTGCCAGCAGTTACTCCAAGAATGAGCAGTACTTC.

The rearrangement joins TRBV20-1 to TRBJ1-5, with D possibly matching TRBD1 (5 bases). This CDR3 is 14 amino acids long. V was shortened by 2 bases and J by 7 bases, with 15 bases between the two germline ends. CDR1 is DFQATT and CDR2 is SNEGSKA in the germline V gene (reference sequence). CDR3 loop: CSARRQLPTQPQHF. CDR3 nucleotides: TGCAGTGCTAGAAGACAGCTACCTACCCAGCCCCAGCATTTT.